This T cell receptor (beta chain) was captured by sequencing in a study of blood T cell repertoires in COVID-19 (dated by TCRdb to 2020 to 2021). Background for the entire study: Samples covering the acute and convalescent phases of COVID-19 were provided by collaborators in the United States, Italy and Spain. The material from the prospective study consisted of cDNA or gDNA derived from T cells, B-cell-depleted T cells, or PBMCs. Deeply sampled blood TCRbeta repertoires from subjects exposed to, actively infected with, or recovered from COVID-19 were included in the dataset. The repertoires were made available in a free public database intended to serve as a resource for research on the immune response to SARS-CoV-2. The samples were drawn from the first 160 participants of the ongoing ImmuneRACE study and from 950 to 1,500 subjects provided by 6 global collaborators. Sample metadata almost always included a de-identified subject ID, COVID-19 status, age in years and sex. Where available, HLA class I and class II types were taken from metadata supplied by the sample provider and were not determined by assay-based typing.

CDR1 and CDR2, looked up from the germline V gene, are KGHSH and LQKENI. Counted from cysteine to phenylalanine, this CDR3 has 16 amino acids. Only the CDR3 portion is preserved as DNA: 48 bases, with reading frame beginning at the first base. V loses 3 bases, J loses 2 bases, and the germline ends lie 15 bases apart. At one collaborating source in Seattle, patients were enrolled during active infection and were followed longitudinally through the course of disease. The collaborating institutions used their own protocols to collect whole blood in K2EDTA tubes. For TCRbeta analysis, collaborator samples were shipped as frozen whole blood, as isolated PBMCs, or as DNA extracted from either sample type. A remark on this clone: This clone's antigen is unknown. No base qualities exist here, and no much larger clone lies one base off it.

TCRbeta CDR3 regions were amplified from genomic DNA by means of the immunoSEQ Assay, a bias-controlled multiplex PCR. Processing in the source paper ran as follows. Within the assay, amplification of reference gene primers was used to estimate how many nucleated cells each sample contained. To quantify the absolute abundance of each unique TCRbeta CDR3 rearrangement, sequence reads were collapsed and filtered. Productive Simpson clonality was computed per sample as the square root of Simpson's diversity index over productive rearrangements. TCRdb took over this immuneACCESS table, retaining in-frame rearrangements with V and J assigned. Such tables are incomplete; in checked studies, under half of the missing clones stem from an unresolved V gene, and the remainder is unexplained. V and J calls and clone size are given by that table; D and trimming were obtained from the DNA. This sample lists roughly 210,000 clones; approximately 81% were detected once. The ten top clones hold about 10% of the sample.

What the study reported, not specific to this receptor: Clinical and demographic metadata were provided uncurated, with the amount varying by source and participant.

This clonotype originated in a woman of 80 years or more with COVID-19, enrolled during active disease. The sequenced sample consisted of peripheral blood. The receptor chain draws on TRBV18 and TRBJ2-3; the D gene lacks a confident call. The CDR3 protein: CASSPRQIQYTDTQYF. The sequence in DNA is TGTGCCAGCTCACCGCGGCAGATTCAATACACAGATACGCAGTATTTT.